Presented here are 21 T cell receptor beta chains from one specimen sequenced in a study of cytomegalovirus exposure and HLA in healthy donors. The PCR ran on 60 Vbeta and 13 Jbeta primers. Generated by immunoSEQ multiplex PCR, the TCRdb table keeps only in-frame clones and is missing some. The sample carries 90,000 to 110,000 clones, almost 75% recorded once. The sequencing sample was made of PBMCs. These receptors all come from a man aged 40-50 years in good health and CMV-seronegative.

This clone was observed many times. V is TRBV28 and J is TRBJ2-1; 13 positions match TRBD2. The V gene end was trimmed by 6 bases and the J gene end by 14 bases; junction bases not matched to a gene: 10. Germline V gene data show CDR1 as MDHEN and CDR2 as SYDVKM. The CDR3 runs 14 residues. CDR3 coding DNA: TGTGCCAGCAGGACTAGCGGGGGGTATCTTGGCGAGTTCTTC. This codes for CASRTSGGYLGEFF.

This sequence joins TRBV12-5 and TRBJ2-1, with 9 nucleotides matching TRBD1. Germline CDR1 is LGHNT and CDR2 is FRNRAP. The CDR3 loop spans 16 amino acids. The trim removed 2 bases at V and 8 bases at J, leaving 10 bases unmatched. CDR3 amino acids: CASGLLRQGGLHEQFF. DNA for the CDR3: TGTGCTAGTGGTTTGTTAAGACAGGGGGGCCTCCATGAGCAGTTCTTC.

This chain joins TRBV30 and TRBJ2-1, with a weak D call TRBD2 (6 bases). CDR1 is GTSNPN and CDR2 is SVGIG in the germline V gene (reference sequence). Trimming removed 4 bases from V and 1 base from J, with 8 bases in between. There are 13 residues in the CDR3. CDR3 loop: CAWTGESYNEQFF. DNA of the CDR3: TGTGCCTGGACGGGGGAGTCCTACAATGAGCAGTTCTTC.

The rearrangement uses TRBV27 and TRBJ1-1; possibly TRBD1 for D (6 bases). Germline assignment: CDR1 MNHEY and CDR2 SMNVEV (reference sequence). V lost 7 bases, J lost 3 bases, and 18 bases lay in between. This CDR3 spans 15 amino acids. CDR3 DNA sequence: TGTGCCAGCAATTCGTTATCCACAGGGTACACTGAAGCTTTCTTT. This sequence encodes CASNSLSTGYTEAFF.

The CDR3 DNA reads TGCGCCAGCAGCTTCGAAGCGGGGGGTGGGGAGACCCAGTACTTC. It specifies CASSFEAGGGETQYF. This chain joins TRBV5-1 and TRBJ2-5; TRBD2 aligns across 9 bases. The CDR3 is 15 residues long. V was clipped by 2 bases and J by 5 bases; unmatched bases: 7. Germline V gene sequence: CDR1 SGHRS, CDR2 YFSETQ.

The table lists this clone with a count of one. J is TRBJ2-7 and V is TRBV7-2; TRBD2 aligns across 8 bases. With V trimmed by 5 bases and J by 5 bases, 17 bases remained unmatched. Per germline, CDR1 SGHTA and CDR2 FQGNSA. The CDR3 totals 17 residues. CDR3 nucleotides: TGTGCCAGCAGCCCCCAGGGGTTCGGGGGGGGTTTCAACGAGCAGTACTTC. This translates into CASSPQGFGGGFNEQYF.

The chain uses TRBV6-1 and TRBJ2-7, with 8 bases matching TRBD1. Germline V gene lookup returns CDR1 MNHNS and CDR2 SASEGT. V lost 7 bases to trimming and J lost 2 bases; unmatched junction nucleotides: 7. This CDR3 is built from 14 residues. In DNA, the CDR3 is TGTGCCAGCATAAGGGACAGGCAAGCCTACGAGCAGTACTTC. Translated: CASIRDRQAYEQYF.

The rearrangement uses TRBV16 and TRBJ1-2, with D perhaps TRBD1 (5 bases). Looked up from germline, CDR1 is KGHSY and CDR2 is FQNENV. There are 14 residues in the CDR3. Trimming shortened V by 0 bases and J by 6 bases, and 11 bases separated the two germline ends. The CDR3 DNA is TGTGCCAGCAGCCAATCGCGACAGTCTAATGGCTACACCTTC. Its translation: CASSQSRQSNGYTF. Combining the CDR3 with reference TRBV16 and TRBJ1-2 gives the whole variable domain GEEVAQTPKHLVRGEGQKAKLYCAPIKGHSYVFWYQQVLKNEFKFLISFQNENVFDETGMPKERFSAKCLPNSPCSLEIQATKLEDSAVYFCASSQSRQSNGYTFGSGTRLTVV.

The J gene is TRBJ2-7, the V gene TRBV4-1; TRBD1 might be the D (6 bases). CDR1 MGHRA and CDR2 YSYEKL come from the germline V gene. V lost 4 bases to trimming and J lost 7 bases, with 17 bases between them. This CDR3 spans 14 amino acids. In nucleotides, the CDR3 is TGCGCCAGCAGCCCCAACGAGTCAGGGGAAGAGCAGTACTTC. It yields the protein CASSPNESGEEQYF.

This rearrangement joins TRBV7-9 to TRBJ2-5; the match to TRBD2 covers 9 bases. J was trimmed by 4 bases and V by 6 bases; bases with no gene match: 3. There are 13 residues in the CDR3. Germline lookup yields CDR1 SEHNR and CDR2 FQNEAQ (reference sequence). The CDR3 region has the DNA TGTGCCAGCAGAGCGGGGGGCGGAGAGACCCAGTACTTC. Protein: CASRAGGGETQYF.

In its sample, this clone was seen once. This chain uses TRBV6-6 with TRBJ2-5; the D gene is possibly TRBD1 (5 bases). The CDR3 is made up of 12 amino acids. V dropped 6 bases and J dropped 6 bases, with 11 bases sitting between them. The germline V gene encodes CDR1 MNHNY and CDR2 SVGAGI (reference sequence). The CDR3 DNA follows: TGTGCCAGCAGCCAGACAGAAAAGACCCAGTACTTC. It encodes CASSQTEKTQYF.

V gene TRBV25-1 combines with J gene TRBJ2-1, with a tentative D call TRBD2 (8 bases). In germline, CDR1 is MGHDK, CDR2 SYGVNS. The CDR3 runs to 15 residues. Trimming cost V 9 bases and J 0 bases, with 15 bases left between them. The CDR3 loop reads CASSGAGGSYNEQFF. The DNA for the CDR3 is TGTGCCAGTAGCGGGGCAGGGGGCTCCTACAATGAGCAGTTCTTC.

This clone was counted a few times. The conserved phenylalanine or tryptophan is not found at the CDR3 terminus, so this likely reflects a read error. No DNA is shown, since the ends of the CDR3 on it are uncertain; the CDR3 is the one TCRdb lists. The chain employs TRBV21-1 and TRBJ2-3; the D call in the table, TRBD2, was not verified against the DNA. TRBV21-1 is assigned pseudogene status. The length of the CDR3 is 9 amino acids, counting both ends. The chain's CDR3 is CASSPSEIS.

The chain employs TRBV28 and TRBJ2-7; D is perhaps TRBD2 (7 bases). Trimming shortened V by 2 bases and J by 3 bases, and 14 bases separated the two germline ends. Germline CDR1 MDHEN, CDR2 SYDVKM. CDR3 length: 15 residues. CDR3 nucleotide sequence: TGTGCCAGCAGTTTAGGGCCGGGGGGCGTCTACGAGCAGTACTTC. Its translation: CASSLGPGGVYEQYF.

V usage is TRBV5-1 and J usage is TRBJ1-1; 8 nucleotides agree with TRBD1. The CDR3 covers 15 residues. The germline V gene encodes CDR1 SGHRS and CDR2 YFSETQ. V shed 4 bases, J shed 0 bases, and the junction held 5 bases outside the gene matches. The CDR3 DNA reads TGCGCCAGCAGCCCCCGGACAGGGTTGAACACTGAAGCTTTCTTT. As protein: CASSPRTGLNTEAFF. The full variable domain, in which reference TRBV5-1 and TRBJ1-1 provide the parts outside the CDR3, is KAGVTQTPRYLIKTRGQQVTLSCSPISGHRSVSWYQQTPGQGLQFLFEYFSETQRNKGNFPGRFSGRQFSNSRSEMNVSTLELGDSALYLCASSPRTGLNTEAFFGQGTRLTVV.

This clone was detected a few times. V and J are TRBV7-2 and TRBJ1-3, with 7 nucleotides matching TRBD1. The germline V gene has CDR1 SGHTA and CDR2 FQGNSA. CDR3 size: 18 residues. Unmatched junction bases numbered 21, after V lost 5 bases and J lost 8 bases. CDR3 protein: CASSPIRGKTGKRHTIYF. The DNA for the CDR3 is TGTGCCAGCAGCCCTATTAGGGGGAAGACAGGGAAGAGGCACACCATATATTTT.

The CDR3 loop is CASSDHRDWDTQYF. The CDR3, as DNA: TGTGCCAGCAGCGACCACAGGGATTGGGATACGCAGTATTTT. The chain employs TRBV25-1 and TRBJ2-3, with TRBD1 as a possible D gene (6 bases). V was shortened by 6 bases and J by 6 bases, with 16 bases between the two germline ends. CDR3 size: 14 residues. The germline V gene has CDR1 MGHDK and CDR2 SYGVNS.

The chain is built from TRBV6-1 and TRBJ2-3, with D unresolved. The germline V gene encodes CDR1 MNHNS and CDR2 SASEGT. The CDR3 totals 13 residues. V was cut by 10 bases and J by 1 base, with 12 bases left in between. CDR3 protein: CAINSPRTDTQYF. CDR3 sequence (DNA): TGTGCCATCAACTCACCCCGCACAGATACGCAGTATTTT.

The V and J genes are TRBV5-6 and TRBJ2-3; perhaps TRBD1 as D (8 bases). Trimming left V 3 bases short and J 9 bases short, with 17 bases between. CDR3 size: 14 residues. Germline lookup yields CDR1 SGHDT and CDR2 YYEEEE. The CDR3 protein is CASSSALQGGTQYF. CDR3 in DNA: TGTGCCAGCAGCTCAGCCCTACAGGGGGGGACGCAGTATTTT.

The genes are TRBV9 and TRBJ2-3, with 8 bases aligning to TRBD2. In germline, CDR1 is SGDLS, CDR2 YYNGEE. V lost 0 bases, J lost 0 bases, and 12 bases stayed unmatched. The CDR3 covers 19 residues. CDR3 protein: CASSVDFPPLAGSTDTQYF. The CDR3 DNA reads TGTGCCAGCAGCGTAGATTTCCCCCCCTTAGCGGGGAGCACAGATACGCAGTATTTT.

The chain joins TRBV27 to TRBJ2-7, with a tentative D call TRBD1 (5 bases). This CDR3 region has 13 residues. V was pared by 3 bases and J by 5 bases, with 11 bases between. The germline CDR1 and CDR2 sequences are MNHEY and SMNVEV (reference sequence). This chain's CDR3 is CASSFAAGHEQYF. The CDR3 DNA sequence: TGTGCCAGCAGTTTCGCGGCAGGGCACGAGCAGTACTTC.